These T cell receptor beta chains were read from a single sample in a study of cytomegalovirus exposure and HLA in healthy donors. The data were produced by immunoSEQ multiplex PCR, yet TCRdb's version contains in-frame clones alone and is incomplete. The table lists some 130,000 clones, around four fifths of them singletons, with less than 5% in the top ten. The specimen sequenced was PBMCs. The receptor source for this set is a man aged 30 to 45 in good health. Both conserved end residues are part of each CDR3. The D gene is left open where the match is weak. Where a row states a size, it is once, few, many or the class of an expanded clone; other rows omit it.

CDR3: CASSGGNRGSNGYTF; DNA: TGTGCCAGCAGTGGGGGGAACAGGGGCTCGAATGGCTACACCTTC; size: NA; D: TRBD1; V: TRBV6-6; J: TRBJ1-2
CDR3: CASSSPAAGPTGELFF; DNA: TGTGCCAGCAGTTCCCCCGCGGCAGGGCCGACCGGGGAGCTGTTTTTT; size: NA; D: NA; V: TRBV28; J: TRBJ2-2
CDR3: CASSLARSSEQYF; DNA: TGTGCCAGCAGCTTGGCCCGCAGTTCCGAGCAGTACTTC; size: NA; D: NA; V: TRBV5-5; J: TRBJ2-7
CDR3: CASRSGAPNSYEQYF; DNA: TGTGCCAGCAGAAGTGGGGCACCCAACTCCTACGAGCAGTACTTC; size: NA; D: NA; V: TRBV28; J: TRBJ2-7
CDR3: CASSRALSPLHF; DNA: TGTGCCAGCAGCAGGGCTTTATCACCCCTCCACTTT; size: NA; D: NA; V: TRBV6-5; J: TRBJ1-6
CDR3: CASSFNPSSEQFF; DNA: TGTGCCAGCAGCTTTAACCCCTCCAGTGAGCAGTTCTTC; size: NA; D: NA; V: TRBV11-2; J: TRBJ2-1
CDR3: CASSPRGGKTYEQYF; DNA: TGTGCCAGCTCACCACGGGGCGGGAAGACCTACGAGCAGTACTTC; size: once; D: NA; V: TRBV18; J: TRBJ2-7
CDR3: CASKQGINNQPQHF; DNA: TGTGCCAGTAAACAGGGGATCAACAATCAGCCCCAGCATTTT; size: NA; D: TRBD1; V: TRBV19; J: TRBJ1-5
CDR3: CASSVGGGRGEQFF; DNA: TGTGCCAGCAGCGTAGGCGGGGGGCGGGGTGAGCAGTTCTTC; size: NA; D: TRBD2; V: TRBV9; J: TRBJ2-1
CDR3: CASSKYRDMNYNEQFF; DNA: TGCGCCAGCAGCAAGTACCGGGACATGAACTACAATGAGCAGTTCTTC; size: NA; D: NA; V: TRBV5-1; J: TRBJ2-1
CDR3: CASRVAGIGNEQFF; DNA: TGTGCCAGTAGAGTAGCGGGAATCGGGAATGAGCAGTTCTTC; size: NA; D: TRBD2; V: TRBV19; J: TRBJ2-1
CDR3: CASSLGQGQETQYF; DNA: TGCGCCAGCAGCTTGGGACAGGGCCAAGAGACCCAGTACTTC; size: once; D: TRBD1; V: TRBV5-1; J: TRBJ2-5
CDR3: CASSLDRVGLNGYTF; DNA: TGTGCCAGCAGCCTAGATAGGGTGGGACTCAATGGCTACACCTTC; size: NA; D: NA; V: TRBV7-8; J: TRBJ1-2
CDR3: CASSFNLGRLSEAFF; DNA: TGTGCCAGCAGCTTCAACCTCGGGAGATTGTCCGAAGCTTTCTTT; size: NA; D: NA; V: TRBV7-9; J: TRBJ1-1
CDR3: CASSDGLRAGTGELFF; DNA: TGTGCCAGCAGTGATGGTCTGCGGGCGGGCACCGGGGAGCTGTTTTTT; size: NA; D: NA; V: TRBV2; J: TRBJ2-2
CDR3: CASRIDGTGSTDTQYF; DNA: TGTGCCAGCAGAATTGACGGGACAGGGAGCACAGATACGCAGTATTTT; size: NA; D: TRBD1; V: TRBV7-2; J: TRBJ2-3
CDR3: CASSQATSGTYEQYF; DNA: TGCGCCAGCAGCCAAGCGACTAGCGGGACCTACGAGCAGTACTTC; size: NA; D: TRBD2; V: TRBV4-1; J: TRBJ2-7
CDR3: CAISEAGGIYGYTF; DNA: TGTGCCATCAGTGAAGCAGGAGGGATCTATGGCTACACCTTC; size: NA; D: NA; V: TRBV10-3; J: TRBJ1-2
CDR3: CASSAPGQVNTEAFF; DNA: TGTGCCAGCAGTGCCCCGGGACAAGTGAACACTGAAGCTTTCTTT; size: NA; D: NA; V: TRBV2; J: TRBJ1-1
CDR3: CASSLIPLGREVTNEKLFF; DNA: TGTGCCAGCAGCTTAATTCCCCTTGGTCGCGAGGTCACTAATGAAAAACTGTTTTTT; size: NA; D: NA; V: TRBV7-6; J: TRBJ1-4
CDR3: CASSPSRAGGAEQFF; DNA: TGTGCCAGCAGCCCTAGCCGCGCGGGAGGGGCTGAGCAGTTCTTC; size: NA; D: TRBD2; V: TRBV7-7; J: TRBJ2-1
CDR3: CASSVGYRGSYNSPLHF; DNA: TGTGCCAGCAGCGTAGGTTACAGGGGGTCCTATAATTCACCCCTCCACTTT; size: NA; D: TRBD1; V: TRBV9; J: TRBJ1-6
CDR3: CASIPQGHGSNEQFF; DNA: TGTGCCAGCATTCCACAGGGTCACGGTTCCAATGAGCAGTTCTTC; size: NA; D: NA; V: TRBV5-6; J: TRBJ2-1
CDR3: CAWSSERDEQYF; DNA: TGTGCCTGGAGTAGTGAGCGGGACGAGCAGTACTTC; size: NA; D: NA; V: TRBV30; J: TRBJ2-7
CDR3: CASSGGHYATNEKLFF; DNA: TGTGCCAGCAGCGGGGGACACTATGCAACTAATGAAAAACTGTTTTTT; size: NA; D: NA; V: TRBV9; J: TRBJ1-4
CDR3: CASSTIPLTYEQYF; DNA: TGTGCCAGCAGCACCATTCCGCTAACCTACGAGCAGTACTTC; size: NA; D: NA; V: TRBV27; J: TRBJ2-7
CDR3: CASSLVDTSKVYEQYF; DNA: TGTGCCAGCAGCTTGGTGGACACCTCAAAGGTCTACGAGCAGTACTTC; size: NA; D: NA; V: TRBV7-6; J: TRBJ2-7
CDR3: CASSLLGGAGTEAFF; DNA: TGTGCCAGCAGCTTACTTGGGGGGGCCGGGACTGAAGCTTTCTTT; size: NA; D: NA; V: TRBV7-9; J: TRBJ1-1
CDR3: CAFPLVNTGELFF; DNA: TGTGCCTTCCCCCTTGTTAACACCGGGGAGCTGTTTTTT; size: NA; D: NA; V: TRBV7-9; J: TRBJ2-2
CDR3: CASSRDSYQPQHF; DNA: TGTGCCAGCAGTAGGGACAGCTATCAGCCCCAGCATTTT; size: NA; D: TRBD1; V: TRBV2; J: TRBJ1-5